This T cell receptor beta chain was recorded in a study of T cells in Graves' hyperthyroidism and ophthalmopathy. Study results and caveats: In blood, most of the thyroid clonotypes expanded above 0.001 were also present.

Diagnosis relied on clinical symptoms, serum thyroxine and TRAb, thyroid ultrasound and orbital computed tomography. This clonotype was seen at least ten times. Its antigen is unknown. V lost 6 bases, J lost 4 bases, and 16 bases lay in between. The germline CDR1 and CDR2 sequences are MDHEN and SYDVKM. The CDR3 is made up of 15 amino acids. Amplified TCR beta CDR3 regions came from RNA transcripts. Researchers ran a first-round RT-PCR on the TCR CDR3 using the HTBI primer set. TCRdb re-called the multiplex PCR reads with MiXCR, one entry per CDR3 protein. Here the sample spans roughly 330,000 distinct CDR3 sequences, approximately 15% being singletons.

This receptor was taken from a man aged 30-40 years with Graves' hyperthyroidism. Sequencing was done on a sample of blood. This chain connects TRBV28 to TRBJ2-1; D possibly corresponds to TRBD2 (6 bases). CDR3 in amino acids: CASSDGGDPYNEQFF. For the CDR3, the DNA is TGTGCCAGCAGCGACGGAGGGGACCCGTACAATGAGCAGTTCTTC.